What follows are 26 T cell receptor beta chains derived from one specimen sequenced in a study of regulatory T cells in long-lasting Graves disease. The time point is: newly diagnosed GD, antithyroid drugs for less than 3 months. Generation of the TCR library employed RNA extracted from PBMCs. Arm-PCR of CDR3 regions and iRepertoire HTBI primers were the basis on which TCR beta libraries were built. TCRdb processed the multiplex PCR reads anew with MiXCR; each CDR3 protein has one entry. The table lists about 310,000 distinct CDR3 sequences, about 18% of them singletons. The specimen was peripheral blood mononuclear cells (PBMCs), collected at new diagnosis, from a patient treated with antithyroid drugs. These receptors originate from a female donor with Graves disease.

This clonotype was observed at least ten times. The gene calls are TRBV29-1 and TRBJ1-2; the D is unclear. The CDR3 length is 15 residues. Germline assignment: CDR1 SQVTM and CDR2 ANQGSEA. The germline V and J ends were trimmed by 4 bases and 0 bases, with 15 bases remaining between them. The CDR3: CSVGPIHPANYGYTF. The CDR3 DNA reads TGCAGCGTTGGACCGATCCACCCAGCTAACTATGGCTACACCTTC.

This clonotype was seen many times. CDR3 nucleotides: TGTGCCAGCAGTGCGTGGACTAGTGGGTATGAGCAGTTCTTC. It codes for CASSAWTSGYEQFF. V and J are TRBV2 and TRBJ2-1; 7 bases align to TRBD2. CDR1 is SNHLY and CDR2 is FYNNEI in the germline V gene. With 4 bases clipped from V and 8 bases from J, the junction kept 8 bases outside the gene matches. The CDR3 sequence is 14 residues long. Full variable domain (outside the CDR3, taken from reference TRBV2 and TRBJ2-1): EPEVTQTPSHQVTQMGQEVILRCVPISNHLYFYWYRQILGQKVEFLVSFYNNEISEKSEIFDDQFSVERPDGSNFTLKIRSTKLEDSAMYFCASSAWTSGYEQFFGPGTRLTVL.

This clonotype was recorded many times. The rearrangement joins TRBV20-1 to TRBJ2-1; D is ambiguous. Germline V gene data show CDR1 as DFQATT and CDR2 as SNEGSKA (reference sequence). Deletions cut 3 bases from V and 6 bases from J, with 9 bases between. The CDR3 is 12 amino acids. CDR3: CSASRTSNEQFF. For the CDR3, the DNA is TGCAGTGCTAGTCGGACGTCCAATGAGCAGTTCTTC.

This clonotype was detected ten times or more. The chain recombines TRBV10-1 with TRBJ2-1; 11 positions match TRBD2. V lost 3 bases to trimming and J lost 9 bases; unmatched junction nucleotides: 13. Germline lookup yields CDR1 WNHNN and CDR2 SYGVQD (reference sequence). The CDR3 loop spans 17 amino acids. The CDR3 DNA is TGCGCCAGCAGTGAAACTAGCGGGAGTATAGTTTGGGGTGAGCAGTTCTTC. Its translation: CASSETSGSIVWGEQFF.

This clonotype came up many times. The CDR3 loop reads CASRGQGAMYEQYF. In DNA, the CDR3 is TGTGCCAGCAGGGGACAGGGGGCAATGTACGAGCAGTACTTC. The chain links TRBV28 to TRBJ2-7, with 12 bases lining up with TRBD1. The CDR3 has 14 residues. Looked up from germline, CDR1 is MDHEN and CDR2 is SYDVKM. With 6 bases clipped from V and 4 bases from J, the junction kept 4 bases outside the gene matches.

The table lists this clonotype with a count of one. A far larger clone differs by one base, so this is likely a read error. The chain carries TRBV12-3 or TRBV12-4 and TRBJ2-7, with 7 bases that match TRBD1. Trimming took 6 bases from V and 4 from J; bases not matched to a gene: 9. The CDR3 extends over 14 amino acids. CDR3 in amino acids: CASSQGQRFYEQYF. In DNA form, the CDR3 reads TGTGCCAGCAGCCAGGGACAGAGATTTTACGAGCAGTACTTC.

This clonotype showed up many times. This chain connects TRBV25-1 to TRBJ1-1; no clear D gene. This CDR3 spans 13 amino acids. Germline values: CDR1 MGHDK, CDR2 SYGVNS. V lost 5 bases, J lost 4 bases, and 11 bases lay in between. The CDR3 DNA is TGTGCCAGCAGTAGAGGGATGGTCACTGAAGCTTTCTTT. Translation gives CASSRGMVTEAFF.

This clonotype came up once. A clone one base away is much larger, so this may be a read error. The J gene is TRBJ2-7, the V gene TRBV20-1; 7 nucleotides agree with TRBD2. CDR1 is DFQATT, CDR2 SNEGSKA, per germline (reference sequence). J gave up 7 bases and V 3 bases, and 15 bases lay outside the gene matches. CDR3 size: 15 residues. The DNA for the CDR3 is TGCAGTGCTAGCCTACTAGCGCGTGGATACAATGAGCAGTACTTC. Translation gives CSASLLARGYNEQYF.

A word on this clonotype: A much bigger clone sits one base away, suggesting this may be a read error. This chain connects TRBV5-1 to TRBJ1-2, with 7 bases that match TRBD1. Looked up from germline, CDR1 is SGHRS and CDR2 is YFSETQ. The CDR3 loop spans 13 amino acids. The DNA for the CDR3 is TGCGCCAGCGGCTTACAGGGGAGCTATGGCTACACCTTC. Its translation: CASGLQGSYGYTF.

The V call is TRBV29-1, the J call TRBJ1-4; no clear D gene. Germline CDR1 SQVTM, CDR2 ANQGSEA. V was clipped by 7 bases and J by 8 bases, with 11 bases between them. This CDR3 comprises 11 residues. The CDR3 region is CSATRGEKLFF. DNA for the CDR3: TGCAGCGCCACGCGTGGAGAAAAACTGTTTTTT.

The CDR3 protein is CASSPELAVNSYEQYF. The CDR3 DNA reads TGTGCCAGCAGTCCAGAACTAGCGGTGAACTCCTACGAGCAGTACTTC. This chain connects TRBV7-2 to TRBJ2-7; 8 bases match TRBD2. Germline CDR1 is SGHTA and CDR2 is FQGNSA. The junction had 10 bases not matched to a gene; V was cut back by 6 bases and J by 0 bases. The CDR3 has 16 residues.

This clonotype was counted many times. The chain couples TRBV9 to TRBJ2-1, with D tentatively TRBD1 (5 bases). Germline V CDR1 and CDR2: SGDLS, YYNGEE. This CDR3 contains 15 residues. Trimming stripped 2 bases from V and 1 base from J, with 10 bases between. The CDR3 sequence is CASSVADMSYNEQFF. CDR3 DNA sequence: TGTGCCAGCAGCGTCGCGGACATGTCCTACAATGAGCAGTTCTTC. Complete variable domain (other parts from reference TRBV9 and TRBJ2-1): DSGVTQTPKHLITATGQRVTLRCSPRSGDLSVYWYQQSLDQGLQFLIQYYNGEERAKGNILERFSAQQFPDLHSELNLSSLELGDSALYFCASSVADMSYNEQFFGPGTRLTVL.

This clonotype occurred a few times. The chain combines TRBV6-5 with TRBJ2-7; D gene uncertain. The CDR3 is 14 residues long. V lost 4 bases and J lost 5, with 15 bases in between. Germline assignment: CDR1 MNHEY and CDR2 SVGAGI. CDR3 coding DNA: TGTGCCAGCAGTTCCTCCCTTGTGCCCCACGAGCAGTACTTC. Translating gives CASSSSLVPHEQYF.

The chain combines TRBV20-1 with TRBJ2-5, with D tentatively TRBD1 (6 bases). Germline V lookup: CDR1 DFQATT, CDR2 SNEGSKA (reference sequence). V lost 3 bases and J lost 4, with 15 bases in between. This CDR3 has 14 amino acids. Here the CDR3 DNA reads TGCAGTGCTAGGGCGGGCGGCAGGGGAGAGACCCAGTACTTC. Its translation is CSARAGGRGETQYF.

This clonotype occurred many times. Written as DNA, the CDR3 is TGCGCCAGCAGCACTGGTTCTACAGGGCTAGGAAACATTCAGTACTTC. Translating gives CASSTGSTGLGNIQYF. This rearrangement joins TRBV5-1 to TRBJ2-4, with D perhaps TRBD1 (6 bases). Germline V gene data show CDR1 as SGHRS and CDR2 as YFSETQ. Trimming removed 4 bases at V and 6 bases at J, with 20 bases between. The CDR3 extends over 16 amino acids.

V usage is TRBV10-1 and J usage is TRBJ2-3; 11 bases agree with TRBD2. Trimming at V came to 6 bases and at J to 2 bases, leaving 7 bases not matched to a gene. The germline gives CDR1 WNHNN, CDR2 SYGVQD (reference sequence). This CDR3 is built from 16 residues. This CDR3 reads CASSRRLAGITDTQYF. The CDR3 nucleotides are TGCGCCAGCAGCCGAAGACTAGCGGGGATCACAGATACGCAGTATTTT.

This clonotype was counted at least ten times. V gene TRBV7-9 combines with J gene TRBJ2-3; possible D gene TRBD1, 6 bases. The V end was cut by 1 base, the J end by 2 bases, with 13 bases between. Per germline, CDR1 SEHNR and CDR2 FQNEAQ (reference sequence). The CDR3 runs to 16 residues. CDR3 bases: TGTGCCAGCAGCTTAGTGGGGGCGAACGCCACAGATACGCAGTATTTT. This translates into CASSLVGANATDTQYF.

This chain connects TRBV19 to TRBJ2-1; 7 bases map to TRBD1. This CDR3 has 16 amino acids. Germline V gene sequence: CDR1 LNHDA, CDR2 SQIVND (reference sequence). Trimming took 4 bases from V and 2 from J; bases not matched to a gene: 8. The CDR3 is CASSTGQRRTYNEQFF. The CDR3 nucleotides read TGTGCCAGTAGTACGGGACAGAGGAGAACCTACAATGAGCAGTTCTTC.

Many counts were recorded for this clonotype. CDR3 protein: CASSSGWGLDQPQHF. The CDR3 DNA reads as TGTGCCAGCAGCTCAGGGTGGGGACTCGATCAGCCCCAGCATTTT. The chain employs TRBV27 and TRBJ1-5; D possibly corresponds to TRBD1 (5 bases). V was shortened by 6 bases and J by 5 bases, with 17 bases between the two germline ends. The CDR3 is 15 residues long. CDR1 MNHEY and CDR2 SMNVEV come from the germline V gene (reference sequence).

This clonotype was seen many times. The V call is TRBV12-3 or TRBV12-4, the J call TRBJ2-1; TRBD2 aligns across 7 bases. This CDR3 spans 14 amino acids. The junction had 10 bases not matched to a gene; V was cut back by 7 bases and J by 7 bases. The CDR3 loop reads CASKLAGEANEQFF. CDR3 bases: TGTGCCAGCAAGTTGGCGGGAGAGGCGAATGAGCAGTTCTTC.

This clonotype came up many times. The chain links TRBV12-3 or TRBV12-4 to TRBJ1-1; perhaps TRBD1 as D (6 bases). The CDR3 runs to 15 residues. Trimming left V 6 bases short and J 2 bases short, with 16 bases between. CDR3 DNA: TGTGCCAGCAGGGGTAGGACAGCTCAAAACACTGAAGCTTTCTTT. Encoded protein: CASRGRTAQNTEAFF.

This clonotype was seen at least ten times. V and J are TRBV6-2 or TRBV6-3 and TRBJ2-1; tentative D call: TRBD2 (5 bases). CDR1 and CDR2 (germline): MNHEY, SVGEGT. V was shortened by 8 bases and J by 6 bases, with 8 bases between the two germline ends. This CDR3 is 11 amino acids long. CDR3 loop: CASLGSNEQFF. CDR3 coding DNA: TGTGCCAGCCTAGGGAGCAATGAGCAGTTCTTC.

Turning to this clonotype: Possible read error: a much larger clone is one base away. This chain connects TRBV20-1 to TRBJ2-1, with D uncertain. The DNA end is a closer match to TRBJ2-7, so the J assignment may be wrong. This CDR3 is 15 amino acids long. Germline CDR1 reads DFQATT; CDR2 reads SNEGSKA (reference sequence). DNA of the CDR3: TGCAGTGCTAGAGATGTCGAGGAACCCTACAATGAGCAGTACTTC. Its protein product is CSARDVEEPYNEQYF.

The chain is built from TRBV28 and TRBJ2-7, with 7 bases lining up with TRBD2. Germline loops: CDR1 MDHEN, CDR2 SYDVKM. The J segment lost 2 bases and the V segment lost 5 bases, leaving 9 bases of the junction unmatched. CDR3 length equals 15 residues. The CDR3 DNA reads TGTGCCAGCAGTCCCCTCGCGGGAGCAACCTACGAGCAGTACTTC. It encodes CASSPLAGATYEQYF. Complete variable domain (other parts from reference TRBV28 and TRBJ2-7): DVKVTQSSRYLVKRTGEKVFLECVQDMDHENMFWYRQDPGLGLRLIYFSYDVKMKEKGDIPEGYSVSREKKERFSLILESASTNQTSMYLCASSPLAGATYEQYFGPGTRLTVT.

The chain couples TRBV10-2 to TRBJ1-1, with D unclear. CDR1 and CDR2 from the germline V gene are WSHSY and SAAADI. The CDR3 extends over 14 amino acids. Trimming pared 6 bases from V and 0 bases from J, leaving 11 bases between. The CDR3 nucleotides read TGCGCCAGCAGCGACAATGGAGTGAACACTGAAGCTTTCTTT. Its protein is CASSDNGVNTEAFF.

The chain recombines TRBV5-6 with TRBJ1-6; no clear D. Germline CDR1 is SGHDT and CDR2 is YYEEEE. Trimming pared 2 bases from V and 4 bases from J, leaving 10 bases between. The CDR3 loop spans 15 amino acids. CDR3 sequence (DNA): TGTGCCAGCAGCTTCCGTGGCCATTATAATTCACCCCTCCACTTT. Its protein is CASSFRGHYNSPLHF.